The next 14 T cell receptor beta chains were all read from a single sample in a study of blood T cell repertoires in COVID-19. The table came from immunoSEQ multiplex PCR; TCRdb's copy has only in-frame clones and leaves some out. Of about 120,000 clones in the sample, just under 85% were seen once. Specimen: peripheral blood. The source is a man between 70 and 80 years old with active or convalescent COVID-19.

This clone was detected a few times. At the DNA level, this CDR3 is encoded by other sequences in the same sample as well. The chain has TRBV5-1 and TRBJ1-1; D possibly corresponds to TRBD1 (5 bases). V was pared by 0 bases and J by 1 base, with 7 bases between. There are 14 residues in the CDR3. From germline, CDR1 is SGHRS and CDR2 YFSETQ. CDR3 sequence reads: CASSLGQPNTEAFF. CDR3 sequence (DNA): TGCGCCAGCAGCTTGGGACAGCCGAACACTGAAGCTTTCTTT.

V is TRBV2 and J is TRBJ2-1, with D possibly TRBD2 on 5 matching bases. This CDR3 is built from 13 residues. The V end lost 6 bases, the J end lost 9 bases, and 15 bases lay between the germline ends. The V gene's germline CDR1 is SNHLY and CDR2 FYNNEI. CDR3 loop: CASSGETGSEQFF. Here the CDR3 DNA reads TGTGCCAGCAGCGGAGAGACGGGAAGTGAGCAGTTCTTC.

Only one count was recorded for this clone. DNA of the CDR3: TGTGCCAGCAGCCCAGGCAAGCGGGGGTCTGCAGATACGCAGTATTTT. This gives the protein CASSPGKRGSADTQYF. The chain has TRBV9 and TRBJ2-3, with 8 bases aligning to TRBD2. The trim removed 4 bases at V and 4 bases at J, leaving 11 bases unmatched. Germline-derived CDR1 and CDR2 are SGDLS and YYNGEE. This CDR3 has 16 amino acids. Complete variable domain (other parts from reference TRBV9 and TRBJ2-3): DSGVTQTPKHLITATGQRVTLRCSPRSGDLSVYWYQQSLDQGLQFLIQYYNGEERAKGNILERFSAQQFPDLHSELNLSSLELGDSALYFCASSPGKRGSADTQYFGPGTRLTVL.

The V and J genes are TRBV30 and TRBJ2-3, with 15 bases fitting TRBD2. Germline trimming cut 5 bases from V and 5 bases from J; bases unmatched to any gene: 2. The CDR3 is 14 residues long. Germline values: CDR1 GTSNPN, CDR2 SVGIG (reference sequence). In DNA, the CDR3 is TGTGCCTGGGGACTAGCGGGGGGGCTAGATACGCAGTATTTT. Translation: CAWGLAGGLDTQYF.

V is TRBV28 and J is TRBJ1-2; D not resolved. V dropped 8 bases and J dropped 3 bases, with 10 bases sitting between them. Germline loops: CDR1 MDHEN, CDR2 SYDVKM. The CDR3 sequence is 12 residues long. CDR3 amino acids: CASLRFDYGYTF. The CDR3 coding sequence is TGTGCCAGCCTCCGGTTTGACTATGGCTACACCTTC.

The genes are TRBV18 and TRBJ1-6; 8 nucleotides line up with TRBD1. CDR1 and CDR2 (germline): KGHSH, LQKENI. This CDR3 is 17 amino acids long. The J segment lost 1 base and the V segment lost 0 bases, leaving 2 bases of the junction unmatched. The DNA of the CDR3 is TGTGCCAGCTCACCACCGAACAGGGGGTCCTATAATTCACCCCTCCACTTT. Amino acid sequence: CASSPPNRGSYNSPLHF. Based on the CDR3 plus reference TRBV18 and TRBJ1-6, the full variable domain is NAGVMQNPRHLVRRRGQEARLRCSPMKGHSHVYWYRQLPEEGLKFMVYLQKENIIDESGMPKERFSAEFPKEGPSILRIQQVVRGDSAAYFCASSPPNRGSYNSPLHFGNGTRLTVT.

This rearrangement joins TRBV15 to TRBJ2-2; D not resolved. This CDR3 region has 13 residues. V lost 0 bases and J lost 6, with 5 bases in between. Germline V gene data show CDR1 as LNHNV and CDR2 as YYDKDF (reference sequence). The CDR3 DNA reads TGTGCCACCAGCAGAGATCAATCCGGGGAGCTGTTTTTT. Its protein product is CATSRDQSGELFF.

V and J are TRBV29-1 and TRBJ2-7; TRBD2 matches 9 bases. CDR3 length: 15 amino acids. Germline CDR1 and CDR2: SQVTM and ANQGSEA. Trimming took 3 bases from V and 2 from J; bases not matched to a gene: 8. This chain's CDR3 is CSVELTSGLTYEQYF. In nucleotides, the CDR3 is TGCAGCGTTGAGTTGACTAGCGGACTTACCTACGAGCAGTACTTC.

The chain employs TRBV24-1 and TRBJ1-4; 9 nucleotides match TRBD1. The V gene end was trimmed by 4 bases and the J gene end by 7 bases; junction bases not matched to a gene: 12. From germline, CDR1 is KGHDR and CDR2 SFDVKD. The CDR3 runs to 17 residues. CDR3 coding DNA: TGTGCCACCAGTGAAGGGGGGACAGGGATATATGGTGAAAAACTGTTTTTT. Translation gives CATSEGGTGIYGEKLFF.

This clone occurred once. The CDR3 here is CASGALGEQYF. The CDR3 DNA reads as TGTGCCAGCGGAGCACTAGGCGAGCAGTACTTC. The chain joins TRBV6-5 to TRBJ2-7, with TRBD2 as a possible D gene (5 bases). The germline gives CDR1 MNHEY, CDR2 SVGAGI. This CDR3 has 11 amino acids. Trimming cost V 8 bases and J 6 bases, with 11 bases left between them.

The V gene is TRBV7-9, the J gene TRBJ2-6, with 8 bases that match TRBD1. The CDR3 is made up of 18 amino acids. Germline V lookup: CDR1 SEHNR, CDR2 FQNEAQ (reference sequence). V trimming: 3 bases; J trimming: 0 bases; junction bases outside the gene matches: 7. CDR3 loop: CASSLRQGRVSGANVLTF. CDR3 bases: TGTGCCAGCAGCTTGCGACAGGGGAGAGTCTCTGGGGCCAACGTCCTGACTTTC.

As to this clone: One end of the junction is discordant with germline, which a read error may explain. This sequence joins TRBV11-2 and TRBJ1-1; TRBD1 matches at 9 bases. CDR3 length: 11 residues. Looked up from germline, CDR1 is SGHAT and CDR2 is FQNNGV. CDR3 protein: CASSPRTGALF. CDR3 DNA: TGTGCCAGCAGCCCGCGGACAGGGGCTCTCTTT.

CDR3 loop: CASSPPDREGAYEQYF. The DNA of the CDR3 is TGTGCCAGCAGCCCCCCGGACAGGGAGGGAGCCTACGAGCAGTACTTC. The chain carries TRBV3-1 (or the pseudogene TRBV3-2) and TRBJ2-7, with a possible D match to TRBD1 (8 bases). Trimming cost V 4 bases and J 2 bases, with 18 bases left between them. Germline V CDR1 and CDR2: LGHDT, YNNKEL (reference sequence). The length of the CDR3 is 16 residues.

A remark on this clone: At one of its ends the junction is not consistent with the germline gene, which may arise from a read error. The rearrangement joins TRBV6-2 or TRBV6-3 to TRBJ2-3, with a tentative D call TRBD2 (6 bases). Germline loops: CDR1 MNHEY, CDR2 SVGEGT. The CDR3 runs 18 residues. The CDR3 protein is CVSSYPSPGQGLTDTQYF. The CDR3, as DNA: TGTGTCAGCAGTTACCCCTCACCGGGGCAGGGACTCACAGATACGCAGTATTTT.